This TCR beta chain originates from a study of T-cell reconstitution after alpha-beta-depleted transplantation in children. This clonotype was detected ten times or more. Its target is not known. The authors prepared the TCRbeta library with unique molecular identifiers. Each CDR3 protein gets one entry after TCRdb re-called the PCR reads with MiXCR. The sample contains 200,000 to 250,000 distinct CDR3 sequences, roughly 25% of which appear only once. This CDR3 contains 14 residues. Trimming cost V 6 bases and J 5 bases, with 16 bases left between them. Looked up from germline, CDR1 is SNHLY and CDR2 is FYNNEI. Overall study results and limits: The authors attributed T-cell counts and diversity one year after transplant mostly to newly produced T cells. After transplant, high TCRbeta diversity at day 60 in some patients arose from surviving recipient T cells and thymic progenitors. Expanded clones from the graft, numbering several hundred, reportedly supplied alpha-beta T cells about two months after transplant.

The TCR originated in a girl aged 2 to 9 with Fanconi anemia, due to receive a stem cell transplant. This material consisted of PBMCs, taken before TCRalphabeta/CD19-depleted stem cell transplant. This sequence joins TRBV2 and TRBJ2-5; a possible D gene is TRBD2 (5 bases). The CDR3 region has the DNA TGTGCCAGCAGCATCGAGCATTGGGAGGAGACCCAGTACTTC. Amino acids: CASSIEHWEETQYF.